These 19 T cell receptor beta chains share one sample of origin, sequenced in a study of T cells after yellow fever vaccination. TCRdb itself ran the 5' RACE reads through MiXCR, one entry per CDR3 protein. The sample includes just under 600,000 distinct CDR3 sequences, 13% of them seen just once. The sequencing used PBMCs, collected on the day of the yellow fever booster vaccination. All receptors derive from a man aged 30 to 45 who received the YFV17D yellow fever vaccine.

This clonotype was seen a few times. The chain recombines TRBV18 with TRBJ2-7; 7 bases align to TRBD1. The CDR3 is 15 amino acids. Germline V gene sequence: CDR1 KGHSH, CDR2 LQKENI. J gave up 3 bases and V 2 bases, and 7 bases lay outside the gene matches. The CDR3 bases are TGTGCCAGCTCACCAACTACAGGGGTTAACTACGAGCAGTACTTC. Translation gives CASSPTTGVNYEQYF.

V and J are TRBV5-1 and TRBJ1-2; no clear D. V dropped 4 bases and J dropped 4 bases, with 11 bases sitting between them. CDR1 is SGHRS, CDR2 YFSETQ, per germline. This CDR3 comprises 13 residues. The CDR3 DNA sequence: TGCGCCAGCAGCCCCGCCAGAGTCTATGGCTACACCTTC. It codes for CASSPARVYGYTF.

The chain carries TRBV10-1 and TRBJ2-7, with a tentative D call TRBD1 (6 bases). With 8 bases removed from V and 5 bases from J, the gap between germline ends came to 22 bases. The CDR3 has 15 residues. Germline V gives CDR1 WNHNN, CDR2 SYGVQD (reference sequence). The CDR3 loop is CASSSLTQGIDEQYF. The CDR3 DNA reads TGCGCCAGCTCTTCATTGACCCAGGGGATCGACGAGCAGTACTTC.

In its sample, this clonotype was seen a few times. The chain uses TRBV28 and TRBJ2-7; no clear D. CDR3 length: 15 amino acids. The V gene lost 6 bases and the J gene lost 0 bases, with 15 bases spanning the gap. Germline CDR1 MDHEN, CDR2 SYDVKM. The CDR3 sequence is CASRRPTVDSYEQYF. The CDR3 nucleotides are TGTGCCAGCAGGAGGCCGACCGTCGACTCCTACGAGCAGTACTTC.

This clonotype was seen a few times. V is TRBV5-5 and J is TRBJ2-2, with TRBD1 identical over 7 bases. V trimming: 2 bases; J trimming: 1 base; junction bases outside the gene matches: 2. CDR1 and CDR2 from the germline V gene are SGHKS and YYEKEE (reference sequence). The CDR3 runs 15 residues. The DNA of the CDR3 is TGTGCCAGCAGCTTACGACAGGGGAACACCGGGGAGCTGTTTTTT. It translates to CASSLRQGNTGELFF.

The rearrangement joins TRBV29-1 to TRBJ2-1; 16 bases are a match to TRBD2. Trimming at V came to 7 bases and at J to 7 bases, leaving 4 bases not matched to a gene. This CDR3 region has 14 residues. From germline, CDR1 is SQVTM and CDR2 ANQGSEA. CDR3 in amino acids: CSGGLAGGRNEQFF. In DNA, the CDR3 is TGCAGCGGGGGACTAGCGGGAGGGAGAAATGAGCAGTTCTTC.

The rearrangement uses TRBV5-1 and TRBJ2-2; possible D gene TRBD2, 5 bases. The length of the CDR3 is 14 residues. From germline, CDR1 is SGHRS and CDR2 YFSETQ. Between the trimmed V and J ends, which lost 4 bases and 6 bases, there was a span of 13 bases. CDR3 DNA: TGCGCCAGCAGCATTAAGCGGTGGGCCGGGGAGCTGTTTTTT. Its translation: CASSIKRWAGELFF.

There are a few counts of this clonotype. V gene TRBV28 combines with J gene TRBJ2-3; TRBD2 is a possible D gene (6 bases). The CDR3 is 18 residues long. The germline CDR1 and CDR2 sequences are MDHEN and SYDVKM. The V and J ends lost 5 bases and 5 bases respectively, with 26 bases between them. The CDR3 loop is CASSRPGIPPRGIDTQYF. CDR3 in DNA: TGTGCCAGCAGTCGCCCGGGCATTCCCCCCCGGGGGATAGATACGCAGTATTTT.

The rearrangement links TRBV7-3 to TRBJ2-3, with TRBD1 matching over 8 bases. The CDR3 runs to 14 residues. Germline V gives CDR1 SGHTA, CDR2 FQGTGA. J lost 6 bases, V lost 2 bases, and 4 bases had no gene match. The CDR3 DNA reads TGTGCCAGCAGCTTAGGACAGGGATACGATACGCAGTATTTT. Amino acids: CASSLGQGYDTQYF.

In its sample, this clonotype was seen a few times. The chain recombines TRBV7-9 with TRBJ1-5; D possibly corresponds to TRBD1 (5 bases). The V end was cut by 0 bases, the J end by 1 base, with 13 bases between. This CDR3 comprises 17 residues. Germline V gene data show CDR1 as SEHNR and CDR2 as FQNEAQ (reference sequence). The CDR3 DNA reads TGTGCCAGCAGCTTAGCGCTCGGGACGCACAGCAATCAGCCCCAGCATTTT. It translates to CASSLALGTHSNQPQHF.

The V and J genes are TRBV5-1 and TRBJ1-5, with TRBD1 as a possible D gene (6 bases). In germline, CDR1 is SGHRS, CDR2 YFSETQ. Trimming stripped 7 bases from V and 2 bases from J, with 13 bases between. CDR3 size: 14 residues. CDR3 protein: CASSTGSGNQPQHF. CDR3 DNA sequence: TGCGCCAGCTCTACAGGGAGTGGCAATCAGCCCCAGCATTTT.

The gene calls are TRBV7-8 and TRBJ2-1, with no clear D. The germline gives CDR1 SGHVS, CDR2 FQNEAQ. The CDR3 totals 11 residues. V was cut by 4 bases and J by 10 bases, with 8 bases left in between. Here the CDR3 reads CASSYRREQFF. Here the CDR3 DNA reads TGTGCCAGCAGCTACAGAAGAGAGCAGTTCTTC. The variable domain in full, with the rest retrieved from reference TRBV7-8 and TRBJ2-1, is GAGVSQSPRYKVAKRGQDVALRCDPISGHVSLFWYQQALGQGPEFLTYFQNEAQLDKSGLPSDRFFAERPEGSVSTLKIQRTQQEDSAVYLCASSYRREQFFGPGTRLTVL.

This clonotype was observed a handful of times. The chain couples TRBV5-1 to TRBJ2-7, with D perhaps TRBD2 (6 bases). Germline-derived CDR1 and CDR2 are SGHRS and YFSETQ. The CDR3 spans 15 residues. V gave up 4 bases and J gave up 2 bases, with 16 bases separating them. CDR3 nucleotide sequence: TGCGCCAGCAGCCCCCCAGCTAGCGCCACCTACGAGCAGTACTTC. It yields the protein CASSPPASATYEQYF.

The chain employs TRBV15 and TRBJ2-3, with D uncertain. CDR3 length: 16 residues. The V gene's germline CDR1 is LNHNV and CDR2 YYDKDF (reference sequence). Trimming shortened V by 0 bases and J by 2 bases, and 12 bases separated the two germline ends. CDR3 nucleotide sequence: TGTGCCACCAGCAGAGATACTAAGGCGTTCACAGATACGCAGTATTTT. Its translation: CATSRDTKAFTDTQYF.

This clonotype has a handful of counts. The chain has TRBV6-1 and TRBJ2-1; 7 positions match TRBD2. V lost 6 bases, J lost 7 bases, and 15 bases stayed unmatched. This CDR3 contains 16 residues. CDR1 is MNHNS and CDR2 is SASEGT in the germline V gene. CDR3 sequence (DNA): TGTGCCAGCAGGGCGTCGGGGGAGGGCCGTTGGAATGAGCAGTTCTTC. This codes for CASRASGEGRWNEQFF.

The chain has TRBV10-3 and TRBJ2-1, with D perhaps TRBD2 (6 bases). The CDR3 length is 15 residues. Germline CDR1 and CDR2: ENHRY and SYGVKD. The V end lost 4 bases, the J end lost 2 bases, and 12 bases lay between the germline ends. The CDR3 is CAISAGGSAYNEQFF. CDR3 bases: TGTGCCATCAGTGCAGGAGGGTCAGCCTACAATGAGCAGTTCTTC.

This clonotype occurred a few times. The CDR3 protein is CASSTPTGLGYTF. For the CDR3, the DNA is TGTGCCAGCAGTACCCCGACAGGGCTCGGCTACACCTTC. The J gene is TRBJ1-2, the V gene TRBV28, with 7 nucleotides matching TRBD1. In germline, CDR1 is MDHEN, CDR2 SYDVKM. The trim removed 5 bases at V and 8 bases at J, leaving 8 bases unmatched. The CDR3 contains 13 residues.

This clonotype was seen a handful of times. The V and J genes are TRBV5-1 and TRBJ2-5, with TRBD1 identical over 9 bases. The CDR3 totals 16 residues. Germline V gives CDR1 SGHRS, CDR2 YFSETQ. Losses at the gene ends were 7 bases for V and 4 bases for J; bases not matched to a gene: 14. The DNA of the CDR3 is TGCGCCAGCCTGGGGACAGGGATTCGCGGAAGAGAGACCCAGTACTTC. Translating it yields CASLGTGIRGRETQYF. Using reference TRBV5-1 and TRBJ2-5 for the parts outside the CDR3, the full variable domain is KAGVTQTPRYLIKTRGQQVTLSCSPISGHRSVSWYQQTPGQGLQFLFEYFSETQRNKGNFPGRFSGRQFSNSRSEMNVSTLELGDSALYLCASLGTGIRGRETQYFGPGTRLLVL.

The chain couples TRBV6-5 to TRBJ2-6; maybe TRBD1 (5 bases). Between the trimmed V and J ends, which lost 0 bases and 1 base, there was a span of 16 bases. The length of the CDR3 is 19 residues. CDR1 MNHEY and CDR2 SVGAGI come from the germline V gene. The DNA of the CDR3 is TGTGCCAGCAGTTACTCTTTGACAGCAAGGCGTTCTGGGGCCAACGTCCTGACTTTC. Residues: CASSYSLTARRSGANVLTF.